Below are 14 T cell receptor beta chains sequenced from a single sample in a study of Graves' ophthalmopathy and Graves' hyperthyroidism. Amplified TCR beta CDR3 regions were obtained using RNA transcripts as template. A first-round RT-PCR used HTBI primers, followed by a second-round multiplex PCR. TCRdb ran MiXCR on the multiplex PCR reads and lists one entry per CDR3 protein. The sample includes roughly 500,000 distinct CDR3 sequences, around 14% of them seen just once. The sample consisted of blood. Receptors were obtained from a woman aged 30 to 39 with Graves' ophthalmopathy.

In its sample, this clonotype was seen many times. The chain recombines TRBV6-2 or TRBV6-3 with TRBJ2-7; D remains ambiguous. The CDR3 has 11 residues. The V end was cut by 1 base, the J end by 4 bases, with 2 bases between. Germline lookup yields CDR1 MNHEY and CDR2 SVGEGT. The CDR3 sequence: CASSYFYEQYF. The CDR3 nucleotides read TGTGCCAGCAGTTACTTTTACGAGCAGTACTTC.

Ten or more counts support this clonotype. J is TRBJ1-5 and V is TRBV7-2; D remains ambiguous. Looked up from germline, CDR1 is SGHTA and CDR2 is FQGNSA. V shed 5 bases and J shed 6 bases, with 11 bases lying between them. This CDR3 contains 13 residues. Here the CDR3 reads CASSPQAGQPQHF. The CDR3 DNA is TGTGCCAGCAGCCCCCAGGCGGGTCAGCCCCAGCATTTT. Full variable domain (outside the CDR3, taken from reference TRBV7-2 and TRBJ1-5): GAGVSQSPSNKVTEKGKDVELRCDPISGHTALYWYRQSLGQGLEFLIYFQGNSAPDKSGLPSDRFSAERTGGSVSTLTIQRTQQEDSAVYLCASSPQAGQPQHFGDGTRLSIL.

This clonotype has a count of ten or more. The V call is TRBV7-9, the J call TRBJ2-5; D gene uncertain. Germline V gene data show CDR1 as SEHNR and CDR2 as FQNEAQ (reference sequence). Trimming stripped 5 bases from V and 0 bases from J, with 7 bases between. This CDR3 is 13 amino acids long. The DNA for the CDR3 is TGTGCCAGCAGCACGCGCGACCAAGAGACCCAGTACTTC. Translation: CASSTRDQETQYF.

This clonotype has ten or more counts. The chain links TRBV6-2 or TRBV6-3 to TRBJ2-7; D not resolved. The CDR3 is 14 amino acids. Trimming took 6 bases from V and 0 from J, leaving 12 bases between them. Per the germline V gene, CDR1 is MNHEY and CDR2 is SVGEGT. CDR3 sequence reads: CASRSPRGSYEQYF. The CDR3 DNA reads as TGTGCCAGCAGATCCCCCCGAGGCTCCTACGAGCAGTACTTC.

This clonotype was seen many times. The chain joins TRBV6-4 to TRBJ1-5; D may be TRBD1 (5 bases). The CDR3 has 17 amino acids. The V gene's germline CDR1 is MRHNA and CDR2 SNTAGT. Trimming shortened V by 7 bases and J by 1 base, and 20 bases separated the two germline ends. CDR3 loop: CASKRVSGRMSNQPQHF. The CDR3 nucleotides read TGTGCCAGCAAAAGGGTATCGGGGCGCATGAGCAATCAGCCCCAGCATTTT.

This clonotype was seen many times. In DNA form, the CDR3 reads TGTGCCAGCAGCCAGGGTAGATGGAACACTGAAGCTTTCTTT. It encodes CASSQGRWNTEAFF. J is TRBJ1-1 and V is TRBV6-2 or TRBV6-3, with TRBD1 as a possible D gene (5 bases). Trimming took 6 bases from V and 1 from J, leaving 12 bases between them. Germline CDR1 MNHEY, CDR2 SVGEGT. The CDR3 consists of 14 residues.

The rearrangement joins TRBV24-1 to TRBJ2-2, with TRBD1 matching 7 bases. The CDR3 runs 16 residues. With V trimmed by 4 bases and J by 5 bases, 9 bases remained unmatched. Germline V gives CDR1 KGHDR, CDR2 SFDVKD. CDR3 nucleotide sequence: TGTGCCACCAGTGACCCAAGGACAGGTCGGACCGGGGAGCTGTTTTTT. Amino acids: CATSDPRTGRTGELFF.

This clonotype was seen at least ten times. V is TRBV7-8 and J is TRBJ1-2; D possibly corresponds to TRBD1 (5 bases). The V gene's germline CDR1 is SGHVS and CDR2 FQNEAQ. V dropped 6 bases and J dropped 1 base, with 9 bases sitting between them. The CDR3 covers 13 residues. CDR3 coding DNA: TGTGCCAGCAGGGGGGGGGTTAACTATGGCTACACCTTC. It yields the protein CASRGGVNYGYTF.

In its sample, this clonotype was seen many times. The chain joins TRBV6-8 to TRBJ2-2; 12 positions match TRBD2. CDR1 and CDR2 from the germline V gene are MNHGY and SAAAGT. The CDR3 has 18 amino acids. Losses at the gene ends were 2 bases for V and 7 bases for J; bases not matched to a gene: 11. CDR3 DNA sequence: TGTGCCAGCAGTTACCCCCGACTAGCGGGGGAACGCGTCGGGGAGCTGTTTTTT. It is translated as CASSYPRLAGERVGELFF.

This clonotype was seen many times. The chain has TRBV28 and TRBJ2-7; D may correspond to TRBD1 or TRBD2 (6 bases each). Looked up from germline, CDR1 is MDHEN and CDR2 is SYDVKM. Trimming pared 1 base from V and 3 bases from J, leaving 16 bases between. The CDR3 runs 16 residues. The CDR3 sequence: CASSLYREASNYEQYF. The CDR3 DNA sequence: TGTGCCAGCAGTTTATACAGGGAGGCCAGCAACTACGAGCAGTACTTC.

This clonotype was detected ten times or more. In DNA form, the CDR3 reads TGTGCCAGCAGTTACAAAACCTTCGGTGGCACTGAAGCTTTCTTT. It is translated as CASSYKTFGGTEAFF. The chain couples TRBV6-5 to TRBJ1-1; the D is unclear. V lost 2 bases and J lost 4, with 14 bases in between. The CDR3 runs 15 residues. Germline V gene lookup returns CDR1 MNHEY and CDR2 SVGAGI.

V usage is TRBV25-1 and J usage is TRBJ2-2, with TRBD2 identical over 7 bases. This CDR3 comprises 15 residues. The J segment lost 4 bases and the V segment lost 4 bases, leaving 6 bases of the junction unmatched. Germline loops: CDR1 MGHDK, CDR2 SYGVNS. CDR3 region: CASSGGLGVTGELFF. For the CDR3, the DNA is TGTGCCAGCAGTGGAGGACTAGGCGTCACCGGGGAGCTGTTTTTT.

This clonotype has ten or more counts. The chain employs TRBV6-2 or TRBV6-3 and TRBJ2-5; no clear D gene. This CDR3 contains 13 residues. Trimming took 6 bases from V and 5 from J, leaving 13 bases between them. Germline CDR1 MNHEY, CDR2 SVGEGT. The CDR3: CASSPRPEETQYF. CDR3 in DNA: TGTGCCAGCAGCCCTCGGCCGGAGGAGACCCAGTACTTC.

This clonotype has ten or more counts. The rearrangement links TRBV4-1 to TRBJ1-1; 7 bases match TRBD1. After removal of 2 bases from V and 0 bases from J, the junction contained 3 bases not matched to a gene. The V gene's germline CDR1 is MGHRA and CDR2 YSYEKL. The CDR3 spans 15 residues. The chain's CDR3 is CASSQFQGVNTEAFF. The CDR3 nucleotides read TGCGCCAGCAGCCAATTTCAGGGGGTGAACACTGAAGCTTTCTTT.